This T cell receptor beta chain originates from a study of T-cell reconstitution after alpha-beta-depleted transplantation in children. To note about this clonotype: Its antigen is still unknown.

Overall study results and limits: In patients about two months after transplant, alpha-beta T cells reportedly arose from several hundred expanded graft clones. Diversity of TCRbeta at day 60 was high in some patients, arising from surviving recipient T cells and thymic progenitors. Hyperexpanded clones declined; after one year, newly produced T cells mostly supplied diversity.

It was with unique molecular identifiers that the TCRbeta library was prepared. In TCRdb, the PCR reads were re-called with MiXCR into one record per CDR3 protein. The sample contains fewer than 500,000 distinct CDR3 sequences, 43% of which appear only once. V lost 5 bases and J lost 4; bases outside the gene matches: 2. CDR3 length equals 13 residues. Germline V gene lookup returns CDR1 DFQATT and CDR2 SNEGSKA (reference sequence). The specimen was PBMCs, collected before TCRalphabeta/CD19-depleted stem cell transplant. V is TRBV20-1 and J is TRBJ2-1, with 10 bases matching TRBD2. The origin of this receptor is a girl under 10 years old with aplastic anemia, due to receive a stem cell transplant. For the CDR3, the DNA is TGCAGTGCTCCTAGCGGGGGATACAATGAGCAGTTCTTC. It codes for CSAPSGGYNEQFF.